This passage covers 19 T cell receptor beta chains from one sample sequenced in a study of cytomegalovirus exposure and HLA in healthy donors. 13 Jbeta primers and 60 Vbeta primers were used for the PCR. Data came from immunoSEQ multiplex PCR; TCRdb stores just in-frame clones and leaves some out. The sample has fewer than 120,000 clones, 86% seen once. The sample comprised PBMCs. The receptors stem from a man aged 40-50 years in good health and CMV-seronegative.

The chain combines TRBV7-9 with TRBJ2-5; D might be TRBD1 (6 bases). The germline V and J ends were trimmed by 5 bases and 2 bases, with 15 bases remaining between them. CDR1 is SEHNR and CDR2 is FQNEAQ in the germline V gene (reference sequence). The CDR3 runs 15 residues. The CDR3 DNA is TGTGCCAGCAGCCAAAAAGGTACAGGGCAAGAGACCCAGTACTTC. Protein product: CASSQKGTGQETQYF.

This clone was detected once. The V gene is TRBV27, the J gene TRBJ2-1; the match to TRBD2 covers 10 bases. CDR1 is MNHEY and CDR2 is SMNVEV in the germline V gene (reference sequence). Trimming at V came to 3 bases and at J to 5 bases, leaving 4 bases not matched to a gene. The CDR3 is 15 residues long. CDR3 DNA: TGTGCCAGCAGTTTGGAGCGGGGGGGCAACAATGAGCAGTTCTTC. It encodes CASSLERGGNNEQFF.

The chain has TRBV7-8 and TRBJ1-2; D remains unclear. V shed 5 bases and J shed 1 base, with 11 bases lying between them. This CDR3 region has 14 residues. Germline values: CDR1 SGHVS, CDR2 FQNEAQ. The CDR3, as DNA: TGTGCCAGCAGCCTAGACGAGCGTAACTATGGCTACACCTTC. Translation gives CASSLDERNYGYTF.

The V and J genes are TRBV6-4 and TRBJ1-5; TRBD1 might be the D (5 bases). This CDR3 is built from 12 residues. The V end lost 2 bases, the J end lost 8 bases, and 7 bases lay between the germline ends. Germline CDR1 MRHNA, CDR2 SNTAGT. CDR3 region: CASSDGGKPQHF. DNA of the CDR3: TGTGCCAGCAGTGACGGGGGGAAGCCCCAGCATTTT.

V and J are TRBV7-2 and TRBJ2-3; D is perhaps TRBD1 (5 bases). The CDR3 is 11 amino acids. CDR1 is SGHTA and CDR2 is FQGNSA in the germline V gene. Between the trimmed V and J ends, which lost 6 bases and 9 bases, there was a span of 10 bases. CDR3 amino acids: CASRRRETQYF. The CDR3 region has the DNA TGTGCCAGCAGGCGCAGGGAAACGCAGTATTTT.

This chain uses TRBV30 with TRBJ1-4, with D perhaps TRBD1 (6 bases). Germline V gene sequence: CDR1 GTSNPN, CDR2 SVGIG (reference sequence). V gave up 5 bases and J gave up 7 bases, with 14 bases separating them. The CDR3 is 13 amino acids. The CDR3 nucleotides are TGTGCCTGGCGCCGGGACACCGTTGAAAAACTGTTTTTT. Translation: CAWRRDTVEKLFF.

The chain carries TRBV29-1 and TRBJ2-2; TRBD2 matches at 10 bases. J gave up 5 bases and V 6 bases, and 6 bases lay outside the gene matches. CDR1 is SQVTM, CDR2 ANQGSEA, per germline. The CDR3 loop spans 14 amino acids. The CDR3 DNA reads TGCAGCGTGGAGCAGCGGGGGGGGACCGGGGAGCTGTTTTTT. It yields the protein CSVEQRGGTGELFF.

The chain uses TRBV6-1 and TRBJ1-6; TRBD1 might be the D (5 bases). CDR1 MNHNS and CDR2 SASEGT come from the germline V gene. V was trimmed by 5 bases and J by 4 bases, leaving 12 bases between them. The CDR3 has 15 amino acids. CDR3 residues: CASSRQQDYNSPLHF. CDR3 bases: TGTGCCAGCAGTAGACAGCAGGATTATAATTCACCCCTCCACTTT.

The chain is built from TRBV6-1 and TRBJ2-7; weak D call: TRBD1 (7 bases). The germline V and J ends were trimmed by 6 bases and 3 bases, with 12 bases remaining between them. CDR3 length: 13 amino acids. Germline loops: CDR1 MNHNS, CDR2 SASEGT. The DNA of the CDR3 is TGTGCCAGCAGCCAGGGGGGAAACTACGAGCAGTACTTC. Amino acids: CASSQGGNYEQYF.

V and J are TRBV6-5 and TRBJ2-1, with TRBD2 matching over 16 bases. CDR3 length: 16 amino acids. V was pared by 2 bases and J by 9 bases, with 4 bases of the junction left unmatched. Germline values: CDR1 MNHEY, CDR2 SVGAGI. CDR3 DNA: TGTGCCAGCAGTTACGGGACTAGCGGGGGGGCCGGTGAGCAGTTCTTC. It is translated as CASSYGTSGGAGEQFF.

The chain joins TRBV5-5 to TRBJ1-5, with D perhaps matching TRBD1 (5 bases). The CDR3 spans 14 residues. The germline V gene encodes CDR1 SGHKS and CDR2 YYEKEE (reference sequence). Trimming pared 2 bases from V and 2 bases from J, leaving 8 bases between. CDR3 in DNA: TGTGCCAGCAGCTTCAGGGCGGGCAATCAGCCCCAGCATTTT. This encodes CASSFRAGNQPQHF.

The rearrangement joins TRBV6-5 to TRBJ2-6, with D perhaps matching TRBD2 (6 bases). The V gene's germline CDR1 is MNHEY and CDR2 SVGAGI. V lost 2 bases, J lost 1 base, and 6 bases lay in between. CDR3 size: 15 residues. The CDR3 protein is CASSYGGSGANVLTF. DNA of the CDR3: TGTGCCAGCAGTTACGGGGGGTCTGGGGCCAACGTCCTGACTTTC.

In nucleotides, the CDR3 is TGTGCCAGCAGTGAAGCTCGGAGAGCCTATAATTCACCCCTCCACTTT. Encoded protein: CASSEARRAYNSPLHF. The rearrangement joins TRBV2 to TRBJ1-6, with D hard to call. Trimming took 0 bases from V and 2 from J, leaving 8 bases between them. This CDR3 spans 16 amino acids. Germline assignment: CDR1 SNHLY and CDR2 FYNNEI. The complete variable domain, with remaining parts taken from reference TRBV2 and TRBJ1-6, reads EPEVTQTPSHQVTQMGQEVILRCVPISNHLYFYWYRQILGQKVEFLVSFYNNEISEKSEIFDDQFSVERPDGSNFTLKIRSTKLEDSAMYFCASSEARRAYNSPLHFGNGTRLTVT.

CDR3 nucleotides: TGTGCCAGCAGCCGGACAGGTCAAGCTAACTATGGCTACACCTTC. Translated, it gives CASSRTGQANYGYTF. The chain combines TRBV6-5 with TRBJ1-2, with 7 bases aligning to TRBD1. The CDR3 loop spans 15 amino acids. V shed 6 bases and J 0 bases; nucleotides not matched to a gene: 7. Germline V gene data show CDR1 as MNHEY and CDR2 as SVGAGI.

The genes are TRBV7-9 and TRBJ2-7; D unclear. The ends were cut back, 1 base at V and 6 bases at J, with 7 bases in the middle. Germline values: CDR1 SEHNR, CDR2 FQNEAQ (reference sequence). The CDR3 is made up of 12 amino acids. The CDR3 loop reads CASSLVTGEQYF. CDR3 sequence (DNA): TGTGCCAGCAGCTTAGTTACCGGCGAGCAGTACTTC.

The J gene is TRBJ2-7, the V gene TRBV28, with D possibly being TRBD1 (6 bases). Germline V gene data show CDR1 as MDHEN and CDR2 as SYDVKM. V was cut by 5 bases and J by 5 bases, with 13 bases left in between. The CDR3 has 13 amino acids. The CDR3 DNA follows: TGTGCCAGCAGTCCACAGGGAGCCAACGAGCAGTACTTC. Translating gives CASSPQGANEQYF.

The chain employs TRBV28 and TRBJ1-1; 7 bases agree with TRBD1. Germline V gives CDR1 MDHEN, CDR2 SYDVKM. The CDR3 is 15 residues long. Germline trimming cut 5 bases from V and 5 bases from J; bases unmatched to any gene: 11. CDR3 DNA sequence: TGTGCCAGCAGTCACCCGACAGGGACGGAGACTGAAGCTTTCTTT. Protein sequence: CASSHPTGTETEAFF. Full variable domain (outside the CDR3, taken from reference TRBV28 and TRBJ1-1): DVKVTQSSRYLVKRTGEKVFLECVQDMDHENMFWYRQDPGLGLRLIYFSYDVKMKEKGDIPEGYSVSREKKERFSLILESASTNQTSMYLCASSHPTGTETEAFFGQGTRLTVV.

The chain joins TRBV7-6 to TRBJ1-2; the D gene is possibly TRBD1 (5 bases). With 1 base removed from V and 0 bases from J, the gap between germline ends came to 9 bases. Germline-derived CDR1 and CDR2 are SGHVS and FNYEAQ. This CDR3 has 15 amino acids. This CDR3 reads CASSLGQHTNYGYTF. DNA for the CDR3: TGTGCCAGCAGCTTAGGACAGCACACTAACTATGGCTACACCTTC.

This chain joins TRBV29-1 and TRBJ2-1; 7 bases are shared with TRBD2. CDR1 SQVTM and CDR2 ANQGSEA come from the germline V gene. The CDR3 totals 14 residues. V dropped 7 bases and J dropped 3; count of bases not matched to a gene: 9. The CDR3 is CSALGGNFYNEQFF. CDR3 DNA sequence: TGCAGCGCCCTGGGGGGGAACTTCTACAATGAGCAGTTCTTC.